The 11 T cell receptor beta chains below come from one sample, sequenced in a study of regulatory T cells in long-lasting Graves disease. Library construction for TCR beta used iRepertoire HTBI primers and Arm-PCR of CDR3 regions. TCRdb re-called the multiplex PCR reads with MiXCR, one entry per CDR3 protein. This repertoire shows fewer than 350,000 distinct CDR3 sequences, 15% to 20% found once; its top ten account for about 39%. Regarding time point: newly diagnosed GD, antithyroid drugs for less than 3 months. PBMCs were the source of the RNA used for TCR sequencing. This specimen was peripheral blood mononuclear cells (PBMCs), taken at new diagnosis, from a patient treated with antithyroid drugs. The receptor source for this set is a female donor with Graves disease.

This clonotype has at least ten counts. This rearrangement joins TRBV2 to TRBJ2-1; unclear D gene. The germline CDR1 and CDR2 sequences are SNHLY and FYNNEI. The CDR3 runs to 12 residues. Trimming took 2 bases from V and 10 from J, leaving 9 bases between them. The CDR3 nucleotides are TGTGCCAGCAGTGAACATCGGGTCGAGCAGTTCTTC. Its protein is CASSEHRVEQFF.

The rearrangement uses TRBV9 and TRBJ2-2; tentatively, D is TRBD1 or TRBD2 (5 bases each). This CDR3 spans 15 amino acids. Germline lookup yields CDR1 SGDLS and CDR2 YYNGEE. The ends were cut back, 6 bases at V and 1 base at J, with 13 bases in the middle. The CDR3 DNA follows: TGTGCCAGCAATGAGGGGACGCTGAACACCGGGGAGCTGTTTTTT. Its protein product is CASNEGTLNTGELFF. Complete variable domain (other parts from reference TRBV9 and TRBJ2-2): DSGVTQTPKHLITATGQRVTLRCSPRSGDLSVYWYQQSLDQGLQFLIQYYNGEERAKGNILERFSAQQFPDLHSELNLSSLELGDSALYFCASNEGTLNTGELFFGEGSRLTVL.

This clonotype came up many times. V and J are TRBV5-6 and TRBJ2-2; D remains ambiguous. The germline V gene encodes CDR1 SGHDT and CDR2 YYEEEE. This CDR3 region has 13 residues. Trimming cost V 2 bases and J 5 bases, with 7 bases left between them. The CDR3 loop is CASSFPRTGELFF. As DNA, the CDR3 is TGTGCCAGCAGCTTTCCAAGGACCGGGGAGCTGTTTTTT.

The CDR3 here is CASSFSGMGGTDTQYF. The CDR3 DNA reads as TGTGCCAGCAGTTTTAGCGGGATGGGTGGCACAGATACGCAGTATTTT. The chain is built from TRBV28 and TRBJ2-3; 8 bases agree with TRBD2. The CDR3 is 16 residues long. After removal of 3 bases from V and 1 base from J, the junction contained 6 bases not matched to a gene. The V gene's germline CDR1 is MDHEN and CDR2 SYDVKM. Filled out from reference TRBV28 and TRBJ2-3, the complete variable domain reads DVKVTQSSRYLVKRTGEKVFLECVQDMDHENMFWYRQDPGLGLRLIYFSYDVKMKEKGDIPEGYSVSREKKERFSLILESASTNQTSMYLCASSFSGMGGTDTQYFGPGTRLTVL.

This clonotype has ten or more counts. The chain uses TRBV6-1 and TRBJ1-2, with 8 bases identical to TRBD1. Germline CDR1 MNHNS, CDR2 SASEGT. The CDR3 sequence is 15 residues long. After removal of 6 bases from V and 7 bases from J, the junction contained 13 bases not matched to a gene. CDR3 loop: CASRAKFTGGSGYTF. CDR3 coding DNA: TGTGCCAGCAGAGCAAAATTCACAGGGGGTTCTGGCTACACCTTC.

This clonotype was counted at least ten times. J is TRBJ2-5 and V is TRBV10-3; perhaps TRBD1 as D (6 bases). Germline V gene sequence: CDR1 ENHRY, CDR2 SYGVKD. This CDR3 has 13 amino acids. V was pared by 5 bases and J by 0 bases, with 7 bases between. In nucleotides, the CDR3 is TGTGCCATCAGTTGGACAGACCAAGAGACCCAGTACTTC. This sequence encodes CAISWTDQETQYF.

This clonotype was seen at least ten times. The V gene is TRBV11-2, the J gene TRBJ2-1, with D unresolved. CDR1 and CDR2 from the germline V gene are SGHAT and FQNNGV. Trimming shortened V by 0 bases and J by 7 bases, and 10 bases separated the two germline ends. CDR3 length: 14 residues. CDR3 nucleotides: TGTGCCAGCAGCTTAGATCGGCAGGCAAATGAGCAGTTCTTC. Encoded protein: CASSLDRQANEQFF.

This clonotype was observed many times. The chain employs TRBV20-1 and TRBJ1-2, with D unresolved. Germline assignment: CDR1 DFQATT and CDR2 SNEGSKA (reference sequence). The CDR3 runs to 12 residues. V was clipped by 0 bases and J by 0 bases, with 2 bases between them. This CDR3 is CSARESNYGYTF. The CDR3 region has the DNA TGCAGTGCTAGAGAGTCTAACTATGGCTACACCTTC.

This clonotype was seen at least ten times. V usage is TRBV6-5 and J usage is TRBJ1-1; 9 bases line up with TRBD1. This CDR3 comprises 13 residues. V was pared by 2 bases and J by 9 bases, with 4 bases of the junction left unmatched. Germline CDR1 is MNHEY and CDR2 is SVGAGI. CDR3 residues: CASSYRDRVKAFF. The CDR3 DNA reads TGTGCCAGCAGTTACCGGGACAGGGTTAAAGCTTTCTTT.

The chain links TRBV3-1 to TRBJ2-6; the D gene is possibly TRBD2 (5 bases). The V end was cut by 5 bases, the J end by 3 bases, with 11 bases between. The length of the CDR3 is 15 residues. Germline CDR1 LGHDT, CDR2 YNNKEL (reference sequence). In nucleotides, the CDR3 is TGTGCCAGCAGCTCCCGGGATGGTGGGGCCAACGTCCTGACTTTC. Amino acids: CASSSRDGGANVLTF.

This clonotype was counted many times. The junction shows a germline mismatch at one end, possibly a read error. The rearrangement links TRBV30 to TRBJ1-2, with unresolved D. In germline, CDR1 is GTSNPN, CDR2 SVGIG (reference sequence). The CDR3 length is 11 residues. The CDR3 bases are TGTGCCTGGAGTCCGAGCTATGGCTACATCTTC. Amino acid sequence: CAWSPSYGYIF.